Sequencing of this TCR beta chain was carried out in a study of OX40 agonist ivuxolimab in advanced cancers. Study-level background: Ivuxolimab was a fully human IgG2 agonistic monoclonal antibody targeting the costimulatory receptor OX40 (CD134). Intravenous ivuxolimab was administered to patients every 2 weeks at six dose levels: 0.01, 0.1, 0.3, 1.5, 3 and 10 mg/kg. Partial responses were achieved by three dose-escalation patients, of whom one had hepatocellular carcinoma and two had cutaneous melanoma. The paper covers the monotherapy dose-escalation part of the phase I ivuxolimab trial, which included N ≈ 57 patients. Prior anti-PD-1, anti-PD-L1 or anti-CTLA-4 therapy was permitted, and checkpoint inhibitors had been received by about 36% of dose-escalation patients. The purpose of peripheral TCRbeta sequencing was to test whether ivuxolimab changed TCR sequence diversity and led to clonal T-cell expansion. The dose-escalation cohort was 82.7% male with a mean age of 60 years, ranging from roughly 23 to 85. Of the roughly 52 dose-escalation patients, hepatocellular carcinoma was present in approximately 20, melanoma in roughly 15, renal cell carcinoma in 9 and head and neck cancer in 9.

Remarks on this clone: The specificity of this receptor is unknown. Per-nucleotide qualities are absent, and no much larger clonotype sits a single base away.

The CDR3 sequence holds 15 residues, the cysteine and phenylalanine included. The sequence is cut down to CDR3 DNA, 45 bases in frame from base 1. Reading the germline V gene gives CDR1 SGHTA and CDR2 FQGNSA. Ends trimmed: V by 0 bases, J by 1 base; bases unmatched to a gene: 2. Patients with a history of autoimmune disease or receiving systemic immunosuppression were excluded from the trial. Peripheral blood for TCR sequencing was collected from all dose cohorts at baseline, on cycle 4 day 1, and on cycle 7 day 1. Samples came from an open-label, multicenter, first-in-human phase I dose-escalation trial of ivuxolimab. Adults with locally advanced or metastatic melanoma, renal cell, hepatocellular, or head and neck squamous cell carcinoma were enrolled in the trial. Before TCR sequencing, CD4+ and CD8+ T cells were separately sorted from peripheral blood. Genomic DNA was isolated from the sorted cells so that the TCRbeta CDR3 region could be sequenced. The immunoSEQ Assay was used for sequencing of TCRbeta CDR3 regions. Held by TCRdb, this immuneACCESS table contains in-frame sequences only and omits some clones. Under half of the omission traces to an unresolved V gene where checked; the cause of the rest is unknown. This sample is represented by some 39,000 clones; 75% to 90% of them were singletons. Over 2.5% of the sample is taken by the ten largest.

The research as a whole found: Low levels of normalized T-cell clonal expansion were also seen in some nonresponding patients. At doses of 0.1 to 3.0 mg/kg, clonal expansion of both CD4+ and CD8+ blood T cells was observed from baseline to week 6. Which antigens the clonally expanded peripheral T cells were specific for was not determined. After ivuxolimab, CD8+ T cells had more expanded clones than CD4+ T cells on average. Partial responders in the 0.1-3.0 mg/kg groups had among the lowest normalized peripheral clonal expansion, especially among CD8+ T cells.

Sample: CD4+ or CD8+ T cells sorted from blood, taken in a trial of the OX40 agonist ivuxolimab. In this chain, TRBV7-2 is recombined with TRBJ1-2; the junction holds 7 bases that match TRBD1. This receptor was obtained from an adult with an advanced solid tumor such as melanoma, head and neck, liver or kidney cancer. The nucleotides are TGTGCCAGCAGCTTAGCGGGGACAGATAACTATGGCTACACCTTC. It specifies CASSLAGTDNYGYTF.